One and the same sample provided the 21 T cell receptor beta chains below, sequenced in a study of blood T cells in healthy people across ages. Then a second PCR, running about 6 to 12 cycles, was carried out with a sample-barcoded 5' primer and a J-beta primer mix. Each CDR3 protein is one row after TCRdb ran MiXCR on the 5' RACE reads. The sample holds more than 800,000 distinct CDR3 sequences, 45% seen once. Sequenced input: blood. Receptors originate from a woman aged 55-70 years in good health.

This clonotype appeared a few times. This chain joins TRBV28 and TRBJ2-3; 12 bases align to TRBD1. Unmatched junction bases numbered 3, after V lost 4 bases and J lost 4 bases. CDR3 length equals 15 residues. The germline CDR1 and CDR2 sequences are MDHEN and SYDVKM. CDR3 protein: CASSSGTGGPDTQYF. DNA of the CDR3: TGTGCCAGCAGTTCCGGGACAGGGGGCCCAGATACGCAGTATTTT.

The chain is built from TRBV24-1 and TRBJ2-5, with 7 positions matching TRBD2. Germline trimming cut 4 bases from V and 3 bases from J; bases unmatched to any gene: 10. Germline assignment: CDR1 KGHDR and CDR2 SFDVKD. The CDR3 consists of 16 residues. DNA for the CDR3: TGTGCCACCAGTGACCCTCCGGCTAGCGGAGAAGAGACCCAGTACTTC. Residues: CATSDPPASGEETQYF.

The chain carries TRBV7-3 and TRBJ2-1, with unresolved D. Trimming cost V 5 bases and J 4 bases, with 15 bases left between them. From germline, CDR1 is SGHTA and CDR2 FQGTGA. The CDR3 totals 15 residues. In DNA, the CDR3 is TGTGCCAGCAGCCCCAACCCTACAAGGTACAATGAGCAGTTCTTC. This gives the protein CASSPNPTRYNEQFF.

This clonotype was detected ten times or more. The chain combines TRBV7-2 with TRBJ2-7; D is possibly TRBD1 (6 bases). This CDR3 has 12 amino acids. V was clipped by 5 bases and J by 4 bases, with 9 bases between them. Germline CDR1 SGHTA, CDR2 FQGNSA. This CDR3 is CASSRDRYEQYF. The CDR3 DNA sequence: TGTGCCAGCAGCCGAGACAGGTACGAGCAGTACTTC.

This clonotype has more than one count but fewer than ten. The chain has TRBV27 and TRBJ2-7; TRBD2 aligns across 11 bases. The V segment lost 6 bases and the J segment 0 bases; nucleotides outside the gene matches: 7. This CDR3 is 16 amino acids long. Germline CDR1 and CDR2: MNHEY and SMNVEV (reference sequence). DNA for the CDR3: TGTGCCAGCAGGACTAGCGGGATCTTAAGCTCCTACGAGCAGTACTTC. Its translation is CASRTSGILSSYEQYF.

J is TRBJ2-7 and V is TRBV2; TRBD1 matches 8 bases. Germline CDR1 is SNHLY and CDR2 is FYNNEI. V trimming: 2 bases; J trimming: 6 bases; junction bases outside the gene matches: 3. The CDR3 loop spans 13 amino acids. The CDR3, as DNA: TGTGCCAGCAGTGAACGGACAGGGAGCGAGCAGTACTTC. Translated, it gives CASSERTGSEQYF.

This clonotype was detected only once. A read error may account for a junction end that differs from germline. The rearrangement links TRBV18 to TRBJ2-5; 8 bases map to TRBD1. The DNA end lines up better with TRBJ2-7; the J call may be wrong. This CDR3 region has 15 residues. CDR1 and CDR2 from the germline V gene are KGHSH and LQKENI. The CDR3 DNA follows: TGTGCCAACTCACTCTCAGGAACAGGGGGATACGAGCAGTACTTC. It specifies CANSLSGTGGYEQYF.

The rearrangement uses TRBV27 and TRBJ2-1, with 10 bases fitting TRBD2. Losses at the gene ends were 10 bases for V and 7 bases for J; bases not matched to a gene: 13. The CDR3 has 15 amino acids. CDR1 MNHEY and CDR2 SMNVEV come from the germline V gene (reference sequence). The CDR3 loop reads CATHTALAGVNEQFF. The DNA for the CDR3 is TGTGCCACCCACACGGCCCTAGCGGGAGTAAATGAGCAGTTCTTC.

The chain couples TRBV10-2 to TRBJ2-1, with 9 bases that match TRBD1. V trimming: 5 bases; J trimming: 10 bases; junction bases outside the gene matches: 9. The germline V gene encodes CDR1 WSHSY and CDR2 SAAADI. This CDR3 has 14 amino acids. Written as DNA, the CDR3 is TGCGCCAGCAGTCCGGGACAGGGACCGTGGGAGCAGTTCTTC. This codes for CASSPGQGPWEQFF.

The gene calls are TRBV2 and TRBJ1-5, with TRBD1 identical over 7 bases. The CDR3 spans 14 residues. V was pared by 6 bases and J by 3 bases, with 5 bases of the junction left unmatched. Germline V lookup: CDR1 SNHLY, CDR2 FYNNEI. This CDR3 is CASRLDRINQPQHF. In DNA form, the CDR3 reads TGTGCCAGCAGGCTGGACAGGATCAATCAGCCCCAGCATTTT.

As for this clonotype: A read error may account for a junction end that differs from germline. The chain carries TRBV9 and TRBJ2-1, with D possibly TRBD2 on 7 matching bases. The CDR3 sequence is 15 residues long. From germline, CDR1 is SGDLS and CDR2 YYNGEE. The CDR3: CASGVGGDLVNEQFF. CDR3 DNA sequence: TGTGCCAGCGGCGTAGGGGGGGATCTGGTCAATGAGCAGTTCTTC.

CDR3 sequence (DNA): TGTGCCATCAGTGAGACGGTATTCGGGGCCAACGTCCTGACTTTC. Protein sequence: CAISETVFGANVLTF. This rearrangement joins TRBV10-3 to TRBJ2-6, with D unclear. With 2 bases removed from V and 4 bases from J, the gap between germline ends came to 9 bases. CDR3 length: 15 amino acids. The V gene's germline CDR1 is ENHRY and CDR2 SYGVKD.

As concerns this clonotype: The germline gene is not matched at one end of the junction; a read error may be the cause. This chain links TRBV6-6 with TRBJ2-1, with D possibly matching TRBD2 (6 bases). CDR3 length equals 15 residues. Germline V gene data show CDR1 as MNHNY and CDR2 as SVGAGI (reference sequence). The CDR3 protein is CASSHRAGLDNAQFF. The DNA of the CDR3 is TGTGCCAGCAGTCACCGAGCGGGCTTGGACAATGCGCAGTTCTTC.

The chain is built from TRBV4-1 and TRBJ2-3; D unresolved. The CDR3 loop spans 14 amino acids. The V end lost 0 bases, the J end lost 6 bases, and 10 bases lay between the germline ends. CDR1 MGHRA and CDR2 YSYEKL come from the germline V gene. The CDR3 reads CASSQDLRADTQYF. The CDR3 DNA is TGCGCCAGCAGCCAAGATCTTAGGGCTGATACGCAGTATTTT.

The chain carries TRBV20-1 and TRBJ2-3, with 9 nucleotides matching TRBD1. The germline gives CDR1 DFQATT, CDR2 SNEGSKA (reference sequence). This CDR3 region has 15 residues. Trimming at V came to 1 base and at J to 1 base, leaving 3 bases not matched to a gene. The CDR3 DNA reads TGCAGTGCTAGAGCCTGGACAGGGGGCACAGATACGCAGTATTTT. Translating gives CSARAWTGGTDTQYF.

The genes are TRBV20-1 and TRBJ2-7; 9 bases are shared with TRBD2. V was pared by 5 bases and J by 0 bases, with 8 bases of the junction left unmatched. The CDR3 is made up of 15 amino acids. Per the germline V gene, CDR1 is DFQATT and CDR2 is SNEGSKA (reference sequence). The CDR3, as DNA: TGCAGTGCTCCGATCAGCGGGAGGCTCTCCTACGAGCAGTACTTC. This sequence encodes CSAPISGRLSYEQYF.

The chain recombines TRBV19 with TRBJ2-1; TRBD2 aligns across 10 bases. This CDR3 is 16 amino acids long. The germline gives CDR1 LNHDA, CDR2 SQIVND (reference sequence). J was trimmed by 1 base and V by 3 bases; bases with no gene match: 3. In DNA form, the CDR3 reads TGTGCCAGTAGTATTAGACTAGCGGGTTCCTACAATGAGCAGTTCTTC. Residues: CASSIRLAGSYNEQFF.

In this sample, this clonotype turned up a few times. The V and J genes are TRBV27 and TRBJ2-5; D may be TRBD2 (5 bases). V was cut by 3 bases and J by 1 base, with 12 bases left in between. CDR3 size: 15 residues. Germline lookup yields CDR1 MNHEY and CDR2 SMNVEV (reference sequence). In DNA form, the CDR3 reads TGTGCCAGCAGTTTCTCCGGGATTAGCCAAGAGACCCAGTACTTC. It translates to CASSFSGISQETQYF.

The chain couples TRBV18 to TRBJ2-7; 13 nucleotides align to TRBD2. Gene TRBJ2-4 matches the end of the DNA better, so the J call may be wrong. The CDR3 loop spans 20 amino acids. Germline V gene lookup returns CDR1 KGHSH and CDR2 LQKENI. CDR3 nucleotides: TGTGCCAGCTCACCATCCCTTGGACTAGCGGGAGTGCTTGCCAAAAACATTCAGTACTTC. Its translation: CASSPSLGLAGVLAKNIQYF.

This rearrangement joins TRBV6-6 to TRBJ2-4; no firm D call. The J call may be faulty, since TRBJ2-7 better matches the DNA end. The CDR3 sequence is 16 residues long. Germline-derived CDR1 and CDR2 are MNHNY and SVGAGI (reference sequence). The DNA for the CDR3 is TGTGCCAGCAGTTACGGCTCGGACCGCCAAACCTACGAGCAGTACTTC. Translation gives CASSYGSDRQTYEQYF.

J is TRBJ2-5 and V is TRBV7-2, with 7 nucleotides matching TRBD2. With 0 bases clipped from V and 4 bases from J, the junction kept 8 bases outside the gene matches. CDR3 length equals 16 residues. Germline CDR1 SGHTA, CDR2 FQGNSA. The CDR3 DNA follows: TGTGCCAGCAGCTTAGCGGGAGGGACCCAAGGAGAGACCCAGTACTTC. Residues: CASSLAGGTQGETQYF.